One sample yielded the 16 T cell receptor beta chains listed below, sequenced in a study of control samples from healthy donors and cancer patients. Repertoires were generated with immunoSEQ multiplex PCR, while TCRdb's copy carries only in-frame clones and drops some. The sample shows approximately 66,000 clones, nearly 90% of them seen only once. Sequenced input: PBMCs. The receptors were sampled from a man in his sixties with colorectal cancer.

The rearrangement joins TRBV5-1 to TRBJ2-7; the match to TRBD1 covers 8 bases. Trimming at V came to 3 bases and at J to 2 bases, leaving 10 bases not matched to a gene. The CDR3 runs 16 residues. CDR1 SGHRS and CDR2 YFSETQ come from the germline V gene. CDR3 amino acids: CASSSKAGQVTYEQYF. CDR3 nucleotide sequence: TGCGCCAGCAGCTCGAAGGCGGGACAGGTCACCTACGAGCAGTACTTC.

The J gene is TRBJ1-4, the V gene TRBV7-7; 9 bases are a match to TRBD1. Germline trimming cut 5 bases from V and 7 bases from J; bases unmatched to any gene: 5. The CDR3 sequence is 14 residues long. Germline V gene data show CDR1 as SSHAT and CDR2 as FNYEAQ (reference sequence). CDR3 sequence reads: CASSPQGAGEKLFF. CDR3 nucleotides: TGTGCCAGCAGCCCACAGGGGGCGGGTGAAAAACTGTTTTTT.

This clone occurred a few times. The chain combines TRBV21-1 with TRBJ2-1; the listed D gene, TRBD2, was not tested against the DNA. TRBV21-1 is a known pseudogene. This CDR3 contains 14 residues. The CDR3 here is CASSKVSGDNEQFF. The CDR3, as DNA: TGTGCCAGCAGCAAAGTAAGCGGGGATAATGAGCAGTTCTTC.

The chain combines TRBV4-3 with TRBJ1-6, with 7 bases fitting TRBD1. This CDR3 comprises 19 residues. V gave up 0 bases and J gave up 9 bases; unmatched junction bases: 17. Germline CDR1 LGHNA, CDR2 YSLEER. The CDR3 is CASSQEFEGQIFMSSPLHF. Here the CDR3 DNA reads TGCGCCAGCAGCCAAGAGTTTGAGGGACAGATCTTTATGAGTTCACCCCTCCACTTT.

The chain employs TRBV19 and TRBJ1-3; 9 bases line up with TRBD1. Unmatched junction bases numbered 6, after V lost 3 bases and J lost 0 bases. The length of the CDR3 is 17 residues. The germline CDR1 and CDR2 sequences are LNHDA and SQIVND (reference sequence). The CDR3 spells CASSIPGTGTSGNTIYF. The CDR3 coding sequence is TGTGCCAGTAGTATCCCCGGGACAGGGACCTCTGGAAACACCATATATTTT.

The chain combines TRBV27 with TRBJ2-7; 10 bases are shared with TRBD1. The V gene end was trimmed by 8 bases and the J gene end by 6 bases; junction bases not matched to a gene: 4. The length of the CDR3 is 12 residues. The germline V gene encodes CDR1 MNHEY and CDR2 SMNVEV (reference sequence). The CDR3 here is CASGTGVSEQYF. DNA for the CDR3: TGTGCCAGCGGGACAGGGGTGAGCGAGCAGTACTTC.

In DNA form, the CDR3 reads TGCGCCAGCAGCTTGGGGGACACTTCCGGCACCGGGGAGCTGTTTTTT. Its translation is CASSLGDTSGTGELFF. J is TRBJ2-2 and V is TRBV5-1, with D perhaps TRBD1 (6 bases). Germline V gives CDR1 SGHRS, CDR2 YFSETQ. This CDR3 has 16 residues. Trimming removed 0 bases at V and 4 bases at J, with 13 bases between.

V gene TRBV30 combines with J gene TRBJ1-5; D perhaps matches TRBD1 (5 bases). Germline CDR1 GTSNPN, CDR2 SVGIG (reference sequence). Deletions cut 0 bases from V and 4 bases from J, with 10 bases between. This CDR3 contains 14 residues. The CDR3 region has the DNA TGTGCCTGGAGTGTTGGGCAGGGAAATCAGCCCCAGCATTTT. Amino acid sequence: CAWSVGQGNQPQHF.

This clone was recorded once. The chain is built from TRBV18 and TRBJ1-3; the D is unclear. Trimming left V 0 bases short and J 0 bases short, with 12 bases between. Germline CDR1 is KGHSH and CDR2 is LQKENI. The CDR3 is 17 residues long. The CDR3 DNA follows: TGTGCCAGCTCACCACCAAGTCTAGGGATCTCTGGAAACACCATATATTTT. Protein product: CASSPPSLGISGNTIYF.

Here the CDR3 reads CASSGAGRYEQYF. CDR3 sequence (DNA): TGTGCCAGTAGTGGGGCAGGGAGATACGAGCAGTACTTC. The chain carries TRBV19 and TRBJ2-7, with D perhaps TRBD1 or TRBD2 (5 bases each). Trimming shortened V by 5 bases and J by 4 bases, and 12 bases separated the two germline ends. The V gene's germline CDR1 is LNHDA and CDR2 SQIVND (reference sequence). There are 13 residues in the CDR3.

Comment on this clone: One end of the junction varies from germline; a read error may be responsible. The same CDR3 can be traced to other DNA sequences in this sample. The chain is built from TRBV7-8 and TRBJ1-5; D ambiguous. The CDR3 extends over 17 amino acids. CDR1 and CDR2 from the germline V gene are SGHVS and FQNEAQ. Here the CDR3 reads CASSSPGRFYSNQPQHF. In DNA form, the CDR3 reads TGTGCCAGCAGCTCCCCTGGACGGTTTTATAGCAATCAACCCCAGCATTTT.

This chain uses TRBV27 with TRBJ1-3, with D tentatively TRBD1 (5 bases). V lost 6 bases, J lost 0 bases, and 12 bases lay in between. This CDR3 contains 15 residues. Germline V gene lookup returns CDR1 MNHEY and CDR2 SMNVEV (reference sequence). CDR3 sequence reads: CASSRQPASGNTIYF. The CDR3 coding sequence is TGTGCCAGCAGCCGACAGCCAGCCTCTGGAAACACCATATATTTT.

V is TRBV15 and J is TRBJ2-7; weak D call: TRBD1 (5 bases). The CDR3 sequence is 16 residues long. V lost 1 base and J lost 0, with 13 bases in between. CDR1 is LNHNV, CDR2 YYDKDF, per germline (reference sequence). The CDR3 here is CATSRGGHRFSYEQYF. In DNA, the CDR3 is TGTGCCACCAGCAGAGGTGGACACCGGTTCTCCTACGAGCAGTACTTC.

V and J are TRBV7-9 and TRBJ1-2, with a weak D call TRBD1 (5 bases). Germline V lookup: CDR1 SEHNR, CDR2 FQNEAQ (reference sequence). The CDR3 has 14 amino acids. V lost 5 bases to trimming and J lost 8 bases, with 18 bases between them. The CDR3 spells CASSKRDGLGGYTF. The CDR3 nucleotides are TGTGCCAGCAGCAAACGGGACGGCCTGGGAGGCTACACCTTC.

The rearrangement joins TRBV27 to TRBJ1-6, with D hard to call. Trimming stripped 4 bases from V and 7 bases from J, with 11 bases between. Germline V gene sequence: CDR1 MNHEY, CDR2 SMNVEV (reference sequence). There are 14 residues in the CDR3. CDR3 nucleotides: TGTGCCAGCAGTTGGGCCACAGAGAATTCACCCCTCCACTTT. This gives the protein CASSWATENSPLHF.

This clone has only one observation. V and J are TRBV4-1 and TRBJ2-1; TRBD1 matches at 8 bases. Germline assignment: CDR1 MGHRA and CDR2 YSYEKL. This CDR3 is built from 17 residues. V gave up 4 bases and J gave up 6 bases; unmatched junction bases: 14. The CDR3 loop is CASSPRQWDRSANEQFF. The DNA of the CDR3 is TGCGCCAGCAGCCCTCGTCAGTGGGACAGGTCGGCCAATGAGCAGTTCTTC.